This TCR beta chain was identified in a study of T cell changes during pregnancy in multiple sclerosis. CDR1 and CDR2 (germline): SNHLY, FYNNEI. V lost 4 bases to trimming and J lost 0 bases, with 0 bases between them. CDR3 length: 12 amino acids. Sequencing used immunoSEQ multiplex PCR; TCRdb keeps in-frame clones, though not all of them. Among 60,000 or so clones listed, 80% to 90% were seen once. This clonotype was obtained from a human donor whose cells served as feeder cells for cultures in a pregnancy study. The sequencing sample was made of peripheral blood from another person, used as feeder cells. V is TRBV2 and J is TRBJ2-2; the D is unclear. CDR3 amino acids: CASSANTGELFF. CDR3 sequence (DNA): TGTGCCAGCAGTGCGAACACCGGGGAGCTGTTTTTT.